One and the same sample provided the 6 T cell receptor beta chains below, sequenced in a study of T-cell reconstitution after alpha-beta-depleted transplantation in children. Preparation of the TCRbeta library was carried out with unique molecular identifiers. TCRdb fed the PCR reads into MiXCR, producing one record per CDR3 protein. The sample includes about 300,000 distinct CDR3 sequences, roughly a tenth seen only once; the top ten take 7.5%. Here the sequenced sample was PBMCs, taken before TCRalphabeta/CD19-depleted stem cell transplant. Source of these receptors: a boy in the first two years of life with acute myeloid leukemia, due to receive a stem cell transplant.

This clonotype occurred many times. This chain uses TRBV12-3 or TRBV12-4 with TRBJ2-2; D is possibly TRBD1 (6 bases). The CDR3 is 13 amino acids. Trimming pared 6 bases from V and 5 bases from J, leaving 10 bases between. The CDR3, as DNA: TGTGCCAGCAGGCCAGGGGTGACCGGGGAGCTGTTTTTT. Translated: CASRPGVTGELFF.

The table lists this clonotype with a few counts. The genes are TRBV3-1 and TRBJ2-7, with unresolved D. V gave up 1 base and J gave up 2 bases, with 6 bases separating them. Germline V lookup: CDR1 LGHDT, CDR2 YNNKEL (reference sequence). The CDR3 consists of 13 residues. The CDR3 loop is CASSQAGTYEQYF. The CDR3 DNA follows: TGTGCCAGCAGCCAAGCAGGTACCTACGAGCAGTACTTC.

As for this clonotype: The germline gene is not matched at one end of the junction; a read error may be the cause. The rearrangement joins TRBV10-3 to TRBJ2-2; 10 nucleotides line up with TRBD1. Per the germline V gene, CDR1 is ENHRY and CDR2 is SYGVKD. The CDR3 covers 14 residues. The DNA for the CDR3 is TGTTCCATCACCGGGACAGGGGTCACCGGGGAGCTGTTTTTT. Its protein product is CSITGTGVTGELFF.

This clonotype was counted only a few times. The chain couples TRBV20-1 to TRBJ1-5; D unclear. The length of the CDR3 is 11 residues. The germline CDR1 and CDR2 sequences are DFQATT and SNEGSKA (reference sequence). Trimming took off 0 bases at V and 12 bases at J, with 9 bases between the two ends. CDR3 in amino acids: CSARETYVQHF. CDR3 nucleotides: TGCAGTGCTAGAGAAACATACGTCCAGCATTTT.

This clonotype was picked up many times. This rearrangement joins TRBV7-9 to TRBJ2-5, with TRBD2 matching 8 bases. J was trimmed by 4 bases and V by 4 bases; bases with no gene match: 5. Germline V CDR1 and CDR2: SEHNR, FQNEAQ (reference sequence). This CDR3 contains 14 residues. The DNA of the CDR3 is TGTGCCAGCAGCTCCGGGACTAGTGGAGAGACCCAGTACTTC. Translating it yields CASSSGTSGETQYF.

The rearrangement links TRBV18 to TRBJ1-1; tentative D call: TRBD1 (5 bases). Trimming took off 3 bases at V and 3 bases at J, with 11 bases between the two ends. The germline V gene encodes CDR1 KGHSH and CDR2 LQKENI. This CDR3 comprises 14 residues. Here the CDR3 reads CASSPSGTHTEAFF. The CDR3 DNA follows: TGTGCCAGCTCACCGAGCGGGACGCACACTGAAGCTTTCTTT. Full variable domain (remainder filled in from reference TRBV18 and TRBJ1-1): NAGVMQNPRHLVRRRGQEARLRCSPMKGHSHVYWYRQLPEEGLKFMVYLQKENIIDESGMPKERFSAEFPKEGPSILRIQQVVRGDSAAYFCASSPSGTHTEAFFGQGTRLTVV.